This TCR beta chain is from a study of blood T cell repertoires in COVID-19. This clone was detected once. Produced via immunoSEQ multiplex PCR; TCRdb's table is partial and in-frame only. The data contain 60,000 to 70,000 clones, roughly 76% of them singletons. CDR3 length equals 16 residues. J gave up 9 bases and V 2 bases, and 8 bases lay outside the gene matches. The germline CDR1 and CDR2 sequences are SGHRS and YFSETQ. The specimen was peripheral blood. The TCR originated in an elderly woman with acute or convalescent COVID-19. The rearrangement links TRBV5-1 to TRBJ2-1, with 13 bases that match TRBD2. Written as DNA, the CDR3 is TGCGCCAGCAGCTTTTGGACTAGCGGGAGTGGGGGTGAGCAGTTCTTC. As protein: CASSFWTSGSGGEQFF.